A selection of T cell receptor beta chains follows, all from one sample in a study of Ad26.COV2.S vaccination and SARS-CoV-2 variants. The repertoire was sequenced with immunoSEQ multiplex PCR; TCRdb's copy has only in-frame clones and lacks some. The data show a few hundred thousand clones, with 80% to 90% seen just once and roughly 3.5% held by the top ten. Sequenced material: peripheral blood, taken in a trial of Ad26.COV2.S vaccine versus placebo. The receptors were gathered from a person between 18 and 65 years old who received the Ad26.COV2.S COVID-19 vaccine or a placebo. The CDR3 runs from the conserved cysteine through the conserved F or W. The D gene is left open where the match is weak. A clone size is listed for some rows: how often the clone was seen (once, few, many), or a class if it is expanded.

>once|.|TRBJ1-2|TRBV30|13
TGTGCCTGGAGTGTACTCGGTGAAGCGGTGGTCACCTTC
CAWSVLGEAVVTF
>.|.|TRBJ1-2|TRBV14|13
TGTGCCAGCAGCCAATTAAGGTCATATGGCTACACCTTC
CASSQLRSYGYTF
>.|.|TRBJ1-2|TRBV19|13
TGTGCCAGTAGTACCCAGGGGTTGGGTGGCTACACCTTC
CASSTQGLGGYTF
>.|.|TRBJ2-7|TRBV2|12
TGTGCCAGCAGTGAAAGGGGGATCGAGCAGTACTTC
CASSERGIEQYF
>.|.|TRBJ1-5|TRBV2|15
TGTGCCGGGGGGAACGGGACATTTAGCAATCAGCCCCAGCATTTT
CAGGNGTFSNQPQHF
>.|.|TRBJ2-3|TRBV27|14
TGTGCCAGCAGTTTATCGAATGGGGCAGATACGCAGTATTTT
CASSLSNGADTQYF
>once|TRBD1|TRBJ1-6|TRBV2|16
TGTGCCAGCAGTTGGACAGGGGGTTCAAATAATTCACCCCTCCACTTT
CASSWTGGSNNSPLHF
>.|TRBD1|TRBJ1-2|TRBV12-3/TRBV12-4|13
TGTGCCAGCAGTCGACAGGGGGCAGGTGGCTACACCTTC
CASSRQGAGGYTF
>.|.|TRBJ1-5|TRBV20-1|16
TGCAGTGCTAGTAGCCCCCCAGGGTTTAGCAATCAGCCCCAGCATTTT
CSASSPPGFSNQPQHF
>.|.|TRBJ1-6|TRBV28|13
TGTGCCAGCAGGACAATATTCGGTTCACCCCTCCACTTT
CASRTIFGSPLHF
>once|.|TRBJ2-1|TRBV29-1|15
TGCAGCGTTGAGAGTGGGGGGCTATCCTACAATGAGCAGTTCTTC
CSVESGGLSYNEQFF
>.|.|TRBJ2-3|TRBV30|11
TGTGCCTGGAGTGTATCCGATACGCAGTATTTT
CAWSVSDTQYF
>.|.|TRBJ2-7|TRBV3-1/TRBV3-2|12
TGTGCCAGCAGCCAAGATCTCCACGAGCAGTACTTC
CASSQDLHEQYF
>.|.|TRBJ2-5|TRBV20-1|11
TGCAGTGCTAGGGACATCGAGACCCAGTACTTC
CSARDIETQYF
>.|.|TRBJ2-7|TRBV6-6|10
TGTGCCAGCAGTGATTACGAGCAGTACTTC
CASSDYEQYF
>few|.|TRBJ2-7|TRBV29-1|12
TGCAGCGTTGTGGGCAGCCCTTACGAGCAGTACTTC
CSVVGSPYEQYF
>.|.|TRBJ2-5|TRBV18|14
TGTGCCAGCTCACCGGGGTATTACCAAGAGACCCAGTACTTC
CASSPGYYQETQYF